This T cell receptor beta chain was captured in a study of T cells in Graves' hyperthyroidism and ophthalmopathy. RNA transcripts gave rise to amplified TCR beta CDR3 regions. The study used the HTBI primer set for a first-round RT-PCR of the TCR CDR3. TCRdb re-analysed the multiplex PCR reads in MiXCR, keeping a single row per CDR3 protein. The repertoire has under 400,000 distinct CDR3 sequences, 13% to 15% of them found once; the top ten carry about 20%. The study, taken as a whole, reports: Onset of ophthalmopathy came a median 6.5 months after the model predicted it.

This clonotype was picked up many times. Its target is not known. V was pared by 0 bases and J by 4 bases, with 8 bases between. CDR1 and CDR2 (germline): SGHAT, FQNNGV. The length of the CDR3 is 14 residues. Input material: blood. V usage is TRBV11-2 and J usage is TRBJ2-3; D gene unclear. The sequence derives from an older woman with Graves' ophthalmopathy. The CDR3 loop reads CASSLDYGPDTQYF. CDR3 in DNA: TGTGCCAGCAGCTTAGATTACGGACCAGATACGCAGTATTTT.